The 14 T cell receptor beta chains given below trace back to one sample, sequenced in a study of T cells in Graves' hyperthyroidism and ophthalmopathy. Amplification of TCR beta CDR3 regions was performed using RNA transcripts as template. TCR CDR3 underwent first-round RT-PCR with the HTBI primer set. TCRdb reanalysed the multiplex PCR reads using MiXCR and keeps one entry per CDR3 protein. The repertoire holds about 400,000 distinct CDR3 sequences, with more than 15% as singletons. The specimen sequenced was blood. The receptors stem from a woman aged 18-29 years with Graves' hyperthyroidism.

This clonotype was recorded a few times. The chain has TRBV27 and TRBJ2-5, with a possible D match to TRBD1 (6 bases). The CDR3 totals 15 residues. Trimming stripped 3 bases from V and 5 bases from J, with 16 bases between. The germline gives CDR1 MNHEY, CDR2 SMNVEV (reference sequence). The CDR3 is CASSFSGTNKETQYF. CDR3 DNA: TGTGCCAGCAGTTTCTCCGGGACAAACAAGGAGACCCAGTACTTC.

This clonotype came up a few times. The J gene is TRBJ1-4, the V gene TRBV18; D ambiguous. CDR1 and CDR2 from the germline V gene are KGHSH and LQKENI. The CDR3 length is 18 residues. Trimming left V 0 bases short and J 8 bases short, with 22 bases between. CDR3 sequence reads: CASSPPGRTDLGGEKLFF. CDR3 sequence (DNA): TGTGCCAGCTCACCACCGGGGAGGACGGACTTAGGAGGAGAAAAACTGTTTTTT.

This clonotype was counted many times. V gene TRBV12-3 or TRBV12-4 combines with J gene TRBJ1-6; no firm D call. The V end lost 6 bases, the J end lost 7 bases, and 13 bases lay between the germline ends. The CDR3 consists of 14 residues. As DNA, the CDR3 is TGTGCCAGCAGAGAGCAAGGGCGGAATTCACCCCTCCACTTT. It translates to CASREQGRNSPLHF.

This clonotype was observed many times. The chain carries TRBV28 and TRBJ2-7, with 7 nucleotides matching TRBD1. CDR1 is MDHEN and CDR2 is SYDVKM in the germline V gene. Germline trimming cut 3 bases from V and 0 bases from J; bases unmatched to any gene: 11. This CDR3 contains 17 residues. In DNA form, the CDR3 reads TGTGCCAGCAGTTTTTTGCTTCGGGACAGACACTCCTACGAGCAGTACTTC. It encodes CASSFLLRDRHSYEQYF.

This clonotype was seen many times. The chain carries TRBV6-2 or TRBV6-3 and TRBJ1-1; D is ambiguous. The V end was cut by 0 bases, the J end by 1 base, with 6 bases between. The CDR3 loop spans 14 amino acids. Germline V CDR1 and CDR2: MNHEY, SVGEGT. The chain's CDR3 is CASSYSGSNTEAFF. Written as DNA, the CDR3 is TGTGCCAGCAGTTACTCGGGGTCGAACACTGAAGCTTTCTTT.

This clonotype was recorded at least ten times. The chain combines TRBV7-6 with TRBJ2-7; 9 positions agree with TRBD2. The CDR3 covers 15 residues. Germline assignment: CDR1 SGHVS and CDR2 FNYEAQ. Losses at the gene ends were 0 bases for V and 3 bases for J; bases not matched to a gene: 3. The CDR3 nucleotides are TGTGCCAGCAGCTTAGCCCTAGCGGGGAACTACGAGCAGTACTTC. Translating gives CASSLALAGNYEQYF.

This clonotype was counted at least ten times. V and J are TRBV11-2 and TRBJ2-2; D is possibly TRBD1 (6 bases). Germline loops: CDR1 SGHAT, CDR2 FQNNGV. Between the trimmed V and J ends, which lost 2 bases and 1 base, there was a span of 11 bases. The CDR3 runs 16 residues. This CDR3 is CASSLSTGLNTGELFF. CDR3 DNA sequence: TGTGCCAGCAGCTTAAGTACAGGGTTGAACACCGGGGAGCTGTTTTTT. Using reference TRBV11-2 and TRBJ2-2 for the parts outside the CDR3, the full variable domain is EAGVAQSPRYKIIEKRQSVAFWCNPISGHATLYWYQQILGQGPKLLIQFQNNGVVDDSQLPKDRFSAERLKGVDSTLKIQPAKLEDSAVYLCASSLSTGLNTGELFFGEGSRLTVL.

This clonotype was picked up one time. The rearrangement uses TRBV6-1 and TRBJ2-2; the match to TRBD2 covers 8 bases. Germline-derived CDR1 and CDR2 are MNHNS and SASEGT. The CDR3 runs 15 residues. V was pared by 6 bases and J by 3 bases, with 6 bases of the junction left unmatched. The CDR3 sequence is CASRWTSWDTGELFF. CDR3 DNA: TGTGCCAGCAGGTGGACTAGCTGGGACACCGGGGAGCTGTTTTTT.

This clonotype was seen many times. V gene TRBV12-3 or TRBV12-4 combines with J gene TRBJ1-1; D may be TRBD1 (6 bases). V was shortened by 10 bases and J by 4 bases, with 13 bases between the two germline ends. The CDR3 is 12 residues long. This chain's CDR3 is CATTDSRTEAFF. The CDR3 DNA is TGTGCCACCACGGACAGCCGCACTGAAGCTTTCTTT.

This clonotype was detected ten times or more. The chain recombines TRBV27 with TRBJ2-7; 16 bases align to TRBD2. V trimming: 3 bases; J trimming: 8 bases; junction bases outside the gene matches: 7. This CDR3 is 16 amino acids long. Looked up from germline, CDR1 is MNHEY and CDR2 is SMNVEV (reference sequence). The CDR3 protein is CASSFGTSGRARKQYF. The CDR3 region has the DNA TGTGCCAGCAGTTTCGGGACTAGCGGGAGGGCGAGAAAGCAGTACTTC.

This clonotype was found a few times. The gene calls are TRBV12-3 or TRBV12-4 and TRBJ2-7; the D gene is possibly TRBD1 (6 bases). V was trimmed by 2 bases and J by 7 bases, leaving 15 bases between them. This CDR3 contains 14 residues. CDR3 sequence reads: CASSLRLARGEQYF. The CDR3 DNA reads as TGTGCCAGCAGTTTAAGGCTAGCCAGGGGTGAGCAGTACTTC.

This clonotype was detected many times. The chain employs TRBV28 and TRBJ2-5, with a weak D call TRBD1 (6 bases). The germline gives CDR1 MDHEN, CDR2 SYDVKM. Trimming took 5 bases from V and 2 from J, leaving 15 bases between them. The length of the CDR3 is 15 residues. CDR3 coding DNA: TGTGCCAGCAGTACCAGGACAGAAAATCAAGAGACCCAGTACTTC. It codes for CASSTRTENQETQYF.

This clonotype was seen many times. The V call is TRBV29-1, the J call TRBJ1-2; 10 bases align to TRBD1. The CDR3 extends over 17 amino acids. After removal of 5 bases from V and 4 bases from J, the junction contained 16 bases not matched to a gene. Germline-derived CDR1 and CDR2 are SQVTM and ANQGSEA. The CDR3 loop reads CSVQHPGQGLGGYGYTF. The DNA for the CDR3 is TGCAGCGTTCAACACCCGGGACAGGGGCTTGGTGGCTATGGCTACACCTTC.

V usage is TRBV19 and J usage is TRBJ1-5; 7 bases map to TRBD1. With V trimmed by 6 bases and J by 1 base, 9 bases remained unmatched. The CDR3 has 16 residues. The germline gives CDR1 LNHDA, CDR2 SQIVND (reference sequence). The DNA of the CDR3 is TGTGCCAGTAGGAGTTTCTGGGACAGCAGCAATCAGCCCCAGCATTTT. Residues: CASRSFWDSSNQPQHF. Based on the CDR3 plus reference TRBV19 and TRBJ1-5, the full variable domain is DGGITQSPKYLFRKEGQNVTLSCEQNLNHDAMYWYRQDPGQGLRLIYYSQIVNDFQKGDIAEGYSVSREKKESFPLTVTSAQKNPTAFYLCASRSFWDSSNQPQHFGDGTRLSIL.